One and the same sample provided the 11 T cell receptor beta chains below, sequenced in a study of cytomegalovirus exposure and HLA in healthy donors. 13 Jbeta primers and 60 Vbeta primers were used for the PCR. Measured with immunoSEQ multiplex PCR; TCRdb has only the in-frame clones, and not every one. The sample lists some 200,000 clones; roughly 80% were seen once. Sequencing input: PBMCs. The receptor set was obtained from a woman in her fifties or sixties in good health and CMV-seropositive.

V and J are TRBV6-6 and TRBJ1-1; D is ambiguous. The germline V and J ends were trimmed by 6 bases and 10 bases, with 12 bases remaining between them. Looked up from germline, CDR1 is MNHNY and CDR2 is SVGAGI (reference sequence). This CDR3 region has 11 residues. The CDR3 nucleotides are TGTGCCAGCAGCCCGGAGGTGAGAGCTTTCTTT. This translates into CASSPEVRAFF.

This chain links TRBV7-8 with TRBJ2-2; 13 bases are a match to TRBD2. Trimming removed 4 bases from V and 9 bases from J; junction bases left unmatched: 11. The CDR3 consists of 17 residues. Germline V CDR1 and CDR2: SGHVS, FQNEAQ. CDR3 nucleotides: TGTGCCAGCAGCTCGCGACTAGCGGGGGGTCTCCACCGGGAGCTGTTTTTT. The encoded protein is CASSSRLAGGLHRELFF.

V is TRBV27 and J is TRBJ2-1; 8 bases align to TRBD2. V shed 7 bases and J 6 bases; nucleotides not matched to a gene: 11. This CDR3 has 15 residues. The V gene's germline CDR1 is MNHEY and CDR2 SMNVEV (reference sequence). The CDR3 nucleotides are TGTGCCAGCATGTACGGGGGGGGGTTTTTCAATGAGCAGTTCTTC. This sequence encodes CASMYGGGFFNEQFF.

The J gene is TRBJ2-7, the V gene TRBV7-6, with 11 bases matching TRBD2. After removal of 1 base from V and 3 bases from J, the junction contained 2 bases not matched to a gene. The CDR3 runs to 15 residues. Germline CDR1 is SGHVS and CDR2 is FNYEAQ. CDR3 loop: CASSLGGTSGYEQYF. In DNA, the CDR3 is TGTGCCAGCAGCTTAGGCGGGACTAGCGGCTACGAGCAGTACTTC.

The J gene is TRBJ2-7, the V gene TRBV7-3; 11 bases align to TRBD1. CDR1 and CDR2 (germline): SGHTA, FQGTGA. CDR3 length: 14 residues. After removal of 5 bases from V and 3 bases from J, the junction contained 3 bases not matched to a gene. The CDR3 region has the DNA TGTGCCAGCAGCCGGACAGGGGGCGGCTACGAGCAGTACTTC. It codes for CASSRTGGGYEQYF.

This chain links TRBV28 with TRBJ2-7; no clear D. CDR1 is MDHEN and CDR2 is SYDVKM in the germline V gene. V lost 3 bases to trimming and J lost 2 bases, with 2 bases between them. The CDR3 is 11 residues long. The CDR3, as DNA: TGTGCCAGCAGTTTCGCCTACGAGCAGTACTTC. It codes for CASSFAYEQYF.

The chain is built from TRBV5-4 and TRBJ1-3, with 8 bases aligning to TRBD1. V was clipped by 4 bases and J by 0 bases; unmatched bases: 3. The CDR3 has 15 residues. The germline V gene encodes CDR1 SGHNT and CDR2 YYREEE (reference sequence). CDR3 sequence: CASSRTGSSGNTIYF. In DNA, the CDR3 is TGTGCCAGCAGCCGGACAGGGAGCTCTGGAAACACCATATATTTT.

This clone was picked up one time. This rearrangement joins TRBV15 to TRBJ2-3; TRBD2 matches 7 bases. V was clipped by 5 bases and J by 2 bases; unmatched bases: 4. Germline CDR1 is LNHNV and CDR2 is YYDKDF (reference sequence). CDR3 length: 14 amino acids. In nucleotides, the CDR3 is TGTGCCACCAGCTCGCGGGGGATCACAGATACGCAGTATTTT. This codes for CATSSRGITDTQYF.

The rearrangement links TRBV2 to TRBJ1-1; D is unresolved. The V gene's germline CDR1 is SNHLY and CDR2 FYNNEI. V was shortened by 4 bases and J by 6 bases, with 12 bases between the two germline ends. This CDR3 comprises 13 residues. The CDR3 DNA is TGTGCCAGCAGTGCGGGAGAGAAGGCTGAAGCTTTCTTT. Translation: CASSAGEKAEAFF.

The chain links TRBV5-1 to TRBJ2-2; 8 nucleotides line up with TRBD1. Germline CDR1 reads SGHRS; CDR2 reads YFSETQ. V lost 3 bases to trimming and J lost 7 bases; unmatched junction nucleotides: 8. This CDR3 has 15 residues. CDR3 protein: CASSSTDREDGELFF. The CDR3 bases are TGCGCCAGCAGCTCGACGGACAGGGAAGACGGGGAGCTGTTTTTT.

V gene TRBV4-3 combines with J gene TRBJ1-3; D gene unclear. The CDR3 has 15 amino acids. Germline V gene lookup returns CDR1 LGHNA and CDR2 YSLEER. V gave up 3 bases and J gave up 4 bases, with 13 bases separating them. CDR3 DNA: TGCGCCAGCAGCCAGAGATTTGTCGGGGGAAACACCATATATTTT. It specifies CASSQRFVGGNTIYF.